This entry lists 28 T cell receptor beta chains sequenced from one sample in a study of T cell responses to AZD1222 COVID-19 vaccine. Profiling relied on immunoSEQ multiplex PCR, and the TCRdb table lists in-frame clones only, not all of them. Of 99,000 or so clones listed, approximately 87% are singletons. The sample in question was peripheral blood, obtained on day 0 of AZD1222 vaccination. Receptor source: an adult in good health.

Only a few counts were recorded for this clone. The chain employs TRBV30 and TRBJ1-2; D might be TRBD1 (6 bases). The CDR3 covers 16 residues. Germline-derived CDR1 and CDR2 are GTSNPN and SVGIG (reference sequence). V dropped 3 bases and J dropped 8 bases, with 25 bases sitting between them. The DNA of the CDR3 is TGTGCCTGGAGCGCGTTTTTGTCACCAAGGGGGGAGGGCTACACCTTC. It encodes CAWSAFLSPRGEGYTF.

The gene calls are TRBV19 and TRBJ2-7, with 10 nucleotides matching TRBD1. V gave up 10 bases and J gave up 3 bases; unmatched junction bases: 9. This CDR3 is 14 amino acids long. From germline, CDR1 is LNHDA and CDR2 SQIVND (reference sequence). Here the CDR3 reads CATQKTGGIYEQYF. Here the CDR3 DNA reads TGTGCCACTCAGAAGACAGGGGGCATCTACGAGCAGTACTTC.

The chain is built from TRBV11-2 and TRBJ1-1; unclear D gene. The CDR3 extends over 13 amino acids. Germline CDR1 SGHAT, CDR2 FQNNGV. Trimming stripped 8 bases from V and 1 base from J, with 11 bases between. The CDR3 protein is CASSLGSNTEAFF. In DNA, the CDR3 is TGTGCCAGCTCCCTAGGGTCGAACACTGAAGCTTTCTTT.

The genes are TRBV19 and TRBJ2-3; D is unresolved. The CDR3 has 16 residues. The ends were cut back, 0 bases at V and 1 base at J, with 11 bases in the middle. Germline values: CDR1 LNHDA, CDR2 SQIVND (reference sequence). Here the CDR3 reads CASSIDPVRRTDTQYF. As DNA, the CDR3 is TGTGCCAGTAGTATAGATCCTGTCAGGCGCACAGATACGCAGTATTTT.

The chain joins TRBV5-1 to TRBJ2-2; tentatively, D is TRBD2 (5 bases). The CDR3 is 13 residues long. Trimming left V 4 bases short and J 5 bases short, with 9 bases between. The germline CDR1 and CDR2 sequences are SGHRS and YFSETQ. The CDR3 protein is CASSPSGTGELFF. Written as DNA, the CDR3 is TGCGCCAGCAGCCCCTCGGGGACCGGGGAGCTGTTTTTT.

V is TRBV5-4 and J is TRBJ2-5, with 10 positions matching TRBD2. Germline V gene lookup returns CDR1 SGHNT and CDR2 YYREEE (reference sequence). V was clipped by 0 bases and J by 5 bases; unmatched bases: 16. The CDR3 covers 19 residues. This chain's CDR3 is CASSLAPLAGALSVETQYF. CDR3 sequence (DNA): TGTGCCAGCAGCTTGGCACCTCTAGCGGGAGCGTTATCTGTGGAGACCCAGTACTTC.

The chain employs TRBV6-5 and TRBJ2-7, with D hard to call. The length of the CDR3 is 14 residues. Trimming took 6 bases from V and 2 from J, leaving 14 bases between them. CDR1 is MNHEY and CDR2 is SVGAGI in the germline V gene. Here the CDR3 reads CASRSALWAYEQYF. The DNA of the CDR3 is TGTGCCAGCAGATCGGCCCTGTGGGCCTACGAGCAGTACTTC.

The CDR3 DNA reads TGTGCCAGCAGCCCTAGTGACGGGAGCTATGGCTACACCTTC. This encodes CASSPSDGSYGYTF. The chain links TRBV7-3 to TRBJ1-2; D unclear. There are 14 residues in the CDR3. Germline values: CDR1 SGHTA, CDR2 FQGTGA. The V end lost 5 bases, the J end lost 4 bases, and 14 bases lay between the germline ends.

The V gene is TRBV28, the J gene TRBJ1-4; maybe TRBD1 (6 bases). V gave up 3 bases and J gave up 7 bases, with 15 bases separating them. This CDR3 comprises 15 residues. Germline CDR1 and CDR2: MDHEN and SYDVKM. CDR3 loop: CASSFPRGAAEKLFF. Written as DNA, the CDR3 is TGTGCCAGCAGTTTCCCCCGGGGGGCTGCTGAAAAACTGTTTTTT.

The chain uses TRBV24-1 and TRBJ2-1; 7 positions agree with TRBD2. Germline V lookup: CDR1 KGHDR, CDR2 SFDVKD. This CDR3 region has 15 residues. V lost 5 bases and J lost 0; bases outside the gene matches: 3. The CDR3 DNA reads as TGTGCCACCAGTGGCGGGGGAAGCTCCTACAATGAGCAGTTCTTC. The encoded protein is CATSGGGSSYNEQFF.

The genes are TRBV10-1 and TRBJ2-7, with 7 positions matching TRBD1. The CDR3 has 13 residues. CDR1 and CDR2 (germline): WNHNN, SYGVQD (reference sequence). The junction had 6 bases not matched to a gene; V was cut back by 3 bases and J by 7 bases. The CDR3 here is CASSEVPRGEQYF. The CDR3 nucleotides read TGCGCCAGCAGTGAAGTACCCAGGGGGGAGCAGTACTTC.

This chain joins TRBV6-1 and TRBJ1-4, with D possibly matching TRBD1 (5 bases). CDR3 length: 16 residues. CDR1 and CDR2 from the germline V gene are MNHNS and SASEGT. The V end lost 3 bases, the J end lost 5 bases, and 16 bases lay between the germline ends. This CDR3 reads CASSENPGTGNEKLFF. The CDR3, as DNA: TGTGCCAGCAGTGAGAACCCTGGGACGGGGAATGAAAAACTGTTTTTT.

By share, this clone ranks as medium-sized. The chain employs TRBV19 and TRBJ1-1; no clear D. V was shortened by 4 bases and J by 4 bases, with 10 bases between the two germline ends. The CDR3 consists of 13 residues. Germline values: CDR1 LNHDA, CDR2 SQIVND (reference sequence). The CDR3 region has the DNA TGTGCCAGTAGTAATCATGAAGGCACTGAAGCTTTCTTT. It encodes CASSNHEGTEAFF.

The gene calls are TRBV5-6 and TRBJ1-4; 10 nucleotides agree with TRBD1. The V gene end was trimmed by 4 bases and the J gene end by 8 bases; junction bases not matched to a gene: 11. Germline CDR1 SGHDT, CDR2 YYEEEE. There are 16 residues in the CDR3. CDR3 nucleotide sequence: TGTGCCAGCAGCCTGCAAACCGGGACAGGGGTAGAAAAACTGTTTTTT. Its protein is CASSLQTGTGVEKLFF.

The chain combines TRBV6-5 with TRBJ1-1, with D possibly matching TRBD1 (6 bases). Trimming removed 7 bases from V and 7 bases from J, with 16 bases in between. Germline CDR1 is MNHEY and CDR2 is SVGAGI. The CDR3 runs to 13 residues. In nucleotides, the CDR3 is TGTGCCAGCAAATGGGGGCAGGCGAATGAAGCTTTCTTT. It is translated as CASKWGQANEAFF.

CDR3 bases: TGTGCCACCAGCAGAGAGACAGGGACCATGAACACTGAAGCTTTCTTT. Translation: CATSRETGTMNTEAFF. V is TRBV15 and J is TRBJ1-1; 7 nucleotides align to TRBD1. In germline, CDR1 is LNHNV, CDR2 YYDKDF (reference sequence). The J segment lost 0 bases and the V segment lost 0 bases, leaving 4 bases of the junction unmatched. The CDR3 length is 16 residues.

This clone appeared a few times. Additional DNA sequences in this sample encode the identical CDR3. In DNA form, the CDR3 reads TGTGCCAGCAGCCTAGCGAACACCGGGGAGCTGTTTTTT. This codes for CASSLANTGELFF. V and J are TRBV6-4 and TRBJ2-2; unclear D gene. V was clipped by 6 bases and J by 0 bases, with 5 bases between them. The CDR3 covers 13 residues. Germline lookup yields CDR1 MRHNA and CDR2 SNTAGT.

The genes are TRBV9 and TRBJ1-3; tentative D call: TRBD1 (6 bases). This CDR3 spans 15 amino acids. V lost 2 bases and J 3 bases, leaving 12 bases between the germline ends. Germline lookup yields CDR1 SGDLS and CDR2 YYNGEE. The CDR3 DNA reads as TGTGCCAGCAGCGTGACCAGGGGAGGTGGAAACACCATATATTTT. Encoded protein: CASSVTRGGGNTIYF.

The chain recombines TRBV5-6 with TRBJ2-2; no reliable D call. Deletions cut 1 base from V and 5 bases from J, with 15 bases between. The CDR3 is 16 residues long. From germline, CDR1 is SGHDT and CDR2 YYEEEE. The CDR3 reads CASSLIDAQLTGELFF. The CDR3 nucleotides are TGTGCCAGCAGCTTGATCGACGCGCAGTTAACCGGGGAGCTGTTTTTT.

V usage is TRBV23-1 and J usage is TRBJ1-6; 9 bases agree with TRBD1. TRBV23-1 is marked as an open reading frame, function uncertain. The CDR3 covers 15 residues. Losses at the gene ends were 9 bases for V and 9 bases for J; bases not matched to a gene: 12. Here the CDR3 DNA reads TGCGCCAGTAACAGGGGGCAGGTATGGAGTTCACCCCTCCACTTT. Protein: CASNRGQVWSSPLHF.

The genes are TRBV6-5 and TRBJ1-1, with D perhaps matching TRBD1 (6 bases). V gave up 7 bases and J gave up 3 bases, with 12 bases separating them. The CDR3 runs to 13 residues. From germline, CDR1 is MNHEY and CDR2 SVGAGI. Written as DNA, the CDR3 is TGTGCCAGCACCCTAGGGGGGGACACTGAAGCTTTCTTT. It codes for CASTLGGDTEAFF.

The genes are TRBV4-2 and TRBJ1-3; possibly TRBD1 for D (6 bases). V was trimmed by 2 bases and J by 0 bases, leaving 17 bases between them. Germline values: CDR1 LGHNA, CDR2 YNFKEQ. The CDR3 covers 18 residues. CDR3 bases: TGTGCCAGCAGCCAAAGGATTTCAACAGGGCTCTCTGGAAACACCATATATTTT. This encodes CASSQRISTGLSGNTIYF.

The chain links TRBV5-1 to TRBJ1-3; possible D gene TRBD1, 6 bases. This CDR3 comprises 17 residues. The germline V gene has CDR1 SGHRS and CDR2 YFSETQ. V was trimmed by 1 base and J by 0 bases, leaving 14 bases between them. CDR3 bases: TGCGCCAGCAGCTTGACACCTGGACAGAGCTCTGGAAACACCATATATTTT. Its translation is CASSLTPGQSSGNTIYF.

The genes are TRBV28 and TRBJ2-6; 10 positions match TRBD1. The CDR3 extends over 18 amino acids. The ends lost 2 bases at V and 0 bases at J; junction bases unmatched: 4. Germline V gene sequence: CDR1 MDHEN, CDR2 SYDVKM. Here the CDR3 DNA reads TGTGCCAGCAGTTTACTCGGGACAGGGGTCTCTGGGGCCAACGTCCTGACTTTC. It yields the protein CASSLLGTGVSGANVLTF.

The CDR3 coding sequence is TGTGCCAGCAGCTTACTGCGGACCGGAGCCCAGCATTTT. Translating gives CASSLLRTGAQHF. The chain employs TRBV5-6 and TRBJ1-5, with D unclear. This CDR3 is built from 13 residues. Trimming removed 2 bases from V and 11 bases from J, with 14 bases in between. The germline V gene encodes CDR1 SGHDT and CDR2 YYEEEE.

This clone was seen a handful of times. The CDR3 DNA reads as TGTGCCAGCAAGGCCTATAGCAATCAGCCCCAGCATTTT. It translates to CASKAYSNQPQHF. The V call is TRBV2, the J call TRBJ1-5; D not resolved. This CDR3 region has 13 residues. The V gene's germline CDR1 is SNHLY and CDR2 FYNNEI. V was shortened by 7 bases and J by 0 bases, with 7 bases between the two germline ends.

This clone was seen only once. The rearrangement links TRBV6-2 or TRBV6-3 to TRBJ1-5; D gene ambiguous. V was trimmed by 2 bases and J by 4 bases, leaving 6 bases between them. This CDR3 spans 13 amino acids. CDR1 is MNHEY and CDR2 is SVGEGT in the germline V gene. The CDR3 protein is CASSYTGNQPQHF. DNA for the CDR3: TGTGCCAGCAGTTACACGGGAAATCAGCCCCAGCATTTT.

V and J are TRBV19 and TRBJ2-3; no firm D call. The CDR3 contains 12 residues. Germline V CDR1 and CDR2: LNHDA, SQIVND (reference sequence). V was cut by 3 bases and J by 6 bases, with 7 bases left in between. The CDR3 coding sequence is TGTGCCAGTAGTATTAGGGCGGATACGCAGTATTTT. Protein product: CASSIRADTQYF.